These 16 T cell receptor beta chains were sequenced from one sample in a study of T cell changes during pregnancy in multiple sclerosis. Sequenced by immunoSEQ multiplex PCR; TCRdb stores in-frame clones only, minus some. The sample has some 17,000 clones, around 90% seen once. Sequenced material: CD8+ T cells from peripheral blood mononuclear cells, taken after pregnancy. The receptors were gathered from a female donor in good health, enrolled as a control in a pregnancy study.

The rearrangement uses TRBV5-4 and TRBJ2-1, with TRBD1 matching over 10 bases. There are 15 residues in the CDR3. The germline V gene encodes CDR1 SGHNT and CDR2 YYREEE (reference sequence). With 5 bases clipped from V and 7 bases from J, the junction kept 9 bases outside the gene matches. The CDR3, as DNA: TGTGCCAGCAGTTCTCCGGGACAGGGGTCGAATGAGCAGTTCTTC. Protein sequence: CASSSPGQGSNEQFF.

V is TRBV5-4 and J is TRBJ2-7; D ambiguous. The germline gives CDR1 SGHNT, CDR2 YYREEE (reference sequence). The CDR3 sequence is 13 residues long. V was shortened by 0 bases and J by 5 bases, with 9 bases between the two germline ends. The CDR3 here is CASSLGSGNEQYF. The DNA for the CDR3 is TGTGCCAGCAGCTTGGGATCAGGCAACGAGCAGTACTTC.

The V and J genes are TRBV5-1 and TRBJ2-3; perhaps TRBD2 as D (5 bases). The CDR3 has 16 residues. V was trimmed by 0 bases and J by 2 bases, leaving 13 bases between them. Germline V gene data show CDR1 as SGHRS and CDR2 as YFSETQ. The CDR3 here is CASSLGAGVDTDTQYF. The DNA of the CDR3 is TGCGCCAGCAGCTTGGGGGCCGGGGTCGACACAGATACGCAGTATTTT.

V and J are TRBV7-3 and TRBJ2-1; a possible D gene is TRBD1 (5 bases). This CDR3 has 15 residues. Deletions cut 2 bases from V and 2 bases from J, with 10 bases between. The V gene's germline CDR1 is SGHTA and CDR2 FQGTGA. The CDR3 region has the DNA TGTGCCAGCAGCTTAGTAACAGGAGCCTACAATGAGCAGTTCTTC. The encoded protein is CASSLVTGAYNEQFF.

With respect to this clone: Germline and junction disagree at one end, which may indicate a read error. The J gene is TRBJ2-3, the V gene TRBV5-4, with D maybe TRBD2 (6 bases). Germline values: CDR1 SGHNT, CDR2 YYREEE (reference sequence). The CDR3 sequence is 19 residues long. CDR3 in amino acids: CASSLGAGGGPYSIDTQYF. The DNA for the CDR3 is TGTGCCAGCAGCTTGGGGGCCGGGGGAGGCCCCTATAGCATAGATACGCAGTATTTT.

The V and J genes are TRBV25-1 and TRBJ2-5; possibly TRBD2 for D (5 bases). CDR1 MGHDK and CDR2 SYGVNS come from the germline V gene. The CDR3 length is 15 residues. V shed 1 base and J shed 4 bases, with 13 bases lying between them. The CDR3 nucleotides are TGTGCCAGCAGTGAATCAGGCGTTGCGGGAGAGACCCAGTACTTC. Translation gives CASSESGVAGETQYF.

The chain carries TRBV30 and TRBJ2-3; 8 bases map to TRBD2. Trimming cost V 3 bases and J 6 bases; bases outside gene matches: 14. The CDR3 covers 16 residues. Germline V CDR1 and CDR2: GTSNPN, SVGIG (reference sequence). CDR3 region: CAWRGGLGGRWDTQYF. CDR3 DNA: TGTGCCTGGAGGGGGGGACTAGGGGGGAGGTGGGATACGCAGTATTTT.

The gene calls are TRBV19 and TRBJ1-5; 10 bases match TRBD1. CDR1 is LNHDA, CDR2 SQIVND, per germline (reference sequence). Trimming removed 3 bases from V and 3 bases from J; junction bases left unmatched: 5. CDR3 length: 16 amino acids. CDR3 in amino acids: CASSMDRGENNQPQHF. The CDR3 DNA reads TGTGCCAGTAGTATGGACAGGGGGGAAAACAATCAGCCCCAGCATTTT.

V and J are TRBV7-6 and TRBJ2-3; tentative D call: TRBD2 (5 bases). The V gene lost 5 bases and the J gene lost 1 base, with 28 bases spanning the gap. The CDR3 extends over 20 amino acids. Germline CDR1 SGHVS, CDR2 FNYEAQ. DNA for the CDR3: TGTGCCAGCAGCCGCCCGCCCCCCGTACTAGATTTGCGCCGCACAGATACGCAGTATTTT. Residues: CASSRPPPVLDLRRTDTQYF. Full variable domain (remainder filled in from reference TRBV7-6 and TRBJ2-3): GAGVSQSPRYKVTKRGQDVALRCDPISGHVSLYWYRQALGQGPEFLTYFNYEAQQDKSGLPNDRFSAERPEGSISTLTIQRTEQRDSAMYRCASSRPPPVLDLRRTDTQYFGPGTRLTVL.

The chain recombines TRBV15 with TRBJ2-5; 12 nucleotides line up with TRBD1. The end of the DNA fits TRBJ2-7 better, so the J call may be wrong. The CDR3 runs to 14 residues. Germline CDR1 and CDR2: LNHNV and YYDKDF (reference sequence). The CDR3, as DNA: TGTGCCACCAGCACCGGGACAGGGGGCTTCGAGCAGTACTTC. Amino acid sequence: CATSTGTGGFEQYF.

The gene calls are TRBV27 and TRBJ1-4, with TRBD1 as a possible D gene (5 bases). Per the germline V gene, CDR1 is MNHEY and CDR2 is SMNVEV (reference sequence). CDR3 length: 14 residues. V dropped 6 bases and J dropped 6 bases, with 14 bases sitting between them. The CDR3: CASRRGGVDEKLFF. As DNA, the CDR3 is TGTGCCAGCAGAAGGGGTGGGGTCGATGAAAAACTGTTTTTT.

The chain links TRBV11-3 to TRBJ2-7; maybe TRBD2 (6 bases). V gave up 5 bases and J gave up 0 bases, with 11 bases separating them. CDR1 is SGHNT, CDR2 YENEEA, per germline. The CDR3 sequence is 14 residues long. The CDR3 loop reads CASSLGGSSYEQYF. The CDR3 DNA reads as TGTGCCAGCAGCCTGGGGGGAAGCTCCTACGAGCAGTACTTC.

This clone was seen more than once but under ten times. This chain joins TRBV6-4 and TRBJ2-1; 13 nucleotides match TRBD2. The CDR3 sequence is 14 residues long. The V gene's germline CDR1 is MRHNA and CDR2 SNTAGT. V lost 4 bases and J lost 6; bases outside the gene matches: 0. CDR3 nucleotides: TGTGCCAGCAGTGGACTAGCGGGGGGCAATGAGCAGTTCTTC. The encoded protein is CASSGLAGGNEQFF.

By share, this clone counts as medium-sized. V and J are TRBV4-1 and TRBJ1-5, with D tentatively TRBD1 (6 bases). The CDR3 loop spans 14 amino acids. The V gene's germline CDR1 is MGHRA and CDR2 YSYEKL. Trimming took 0 bases from V and 5 from J, leaving 8 bases between them. The CDR3 reads CASSQEPGDQPQHF. CDR3 bases: TGCGCCAGCAGCCAAGAGCCAGGGGATCAGCCCCAGCATTTT.

This clone appeared once. The V and J genes are TRBV2 and TRBJ2-7, with 9 positions matching TRBD1. Unmatched junction bases numbered 4, after V lost 8 bases and J lost 5 bases. Germline V CDR1 and CDR2: SNHLY, FYNNEI. The CDR3 spans 12 residues. The CDR3 spells CASGQGSHEQYF. Written as DNA, the CDR3 is TGTGCCAGCGGACAGGGGTCCCACGAGCAGTACTTC.

The J gene is TRBJ1-6, the V gene TRBV6-1; maybe TRBD1 (6 bases). The V end lost 7 bases, the J end lost 10 bases, and 17 bases lay between the germline ends. Germline V gene data show CDR1 as MNHNS and CDR2 as SASEGT. This CDR3 spans 14 amino acids. The CDR3 region is CASTMETGPSPLHF. CDR3 nucleotides: TGTGCCAGCACTATGGAGACAGGCCCCTCACCCCTCCACTTT.